Below are 28 T cell receptor beta chains sequenced from a single sample in a study of blood T cell repertoires in COVID-19 (dated by TCRdb to about 2020). Receptor libraries were prepared by the immunoSEQ multiplex PCR assay. The clones in this table, taken by TCRdb from immuneACCESS, are in-frame only. Not every clone is retained; where verified, under half of the shortfall comes from an unresolved V gene, and the cause of the rest is unknown. The sample table records nearly 300,000 clones; roughly 91% of these occur just once. 2.5% to 3% of the sample rests with the top ten. Sample: PBMCs or T cells enriched from blood (not recorded which). The receptors derive from a woman in her forties or fifties who had been exposed to COVID-19.

The chain joins TRBV11-2 to TRBJ1-2; possible D gene TRBD1, 5 bases. The CDR3 spans 15 residues. V gave up 5 bases and J gave up 5 bases, with 18 bases separating them. Germline V gene lookup returns CDR1 SGHAT and CDR2 FQNNGV. This chain's CDR3 is CASSPTSQGKYGYTF. Written as DNA, the CDR3 is TGTGCCAGCAGCCCCACGTCCCAGGGAAAATATGGCTACACCTTC.

The gene calls are TRBV28 and TRBJ1-5; maybe TRBD1 (5 bases). With 6 bases removed from V and 3 bases from J, the gap between germline ends came to 24 bases. This CDR3 is 18 amino acids long. Germline loops: CDR1 MDHEN, CDR2 SYDVKM. This chain's CDR3 is CASSPGILARQLNQPQHF. The CDR3 DNA reads as TGTGCCAGCAGCCCTGGGATTTTGGCGCGACAGCTCAATCAGCCCCAGCATTTT.

This chain links TRBV2 with TRBJ2-5; 10 bases map to TRBD1. The CDR3 has 16 amino acids. Germline lookup yields CDR1 SNHLY and CDR2 FYNNEI. V lost 6 bases and J lost 3; bases outside the gene matches: 10. CDR3 nucleotide sequence: TGTGCCAGCAGGGAGAGGACAGGGGGAGGGGAAGAGACCCAGTACTTC. Its protein product is CASRERTGGGEETQYF.

This clone was observed once. The V gene is TRBV19, the J gene TRBJ1-2, with D possibly being TRBD1 (5 bases). Germline CDR1 reads LNHDA; CDR2 reads SQIVND (reference sequence). Trimming took 3 bases from V and 4 from J, leaving 12 bases between them. This CDR3 region has 14 residues. CDR3 protein: CASSIIDSPYGYTF. As DNA, the CDR3 is TGTGCCAGTAGTATCATCGACAGCCCCTATGGCTACACCTTC.

This rearrangement joins TRBV7-9 to TRBJ2-5, with TRBD2 matching 11 bases. The ends lost 2 bases at V and 4 bases at J; junction bases unmatched: 9. Germline V gives CDR1 SEHNR, CDR2 FQNEAQ (reference sequence). CDR3 length: 17 residues. CDR3 bases: TGTGCCAGCAGCTTATTGGGTACTAGCGGGGGAAGAGAGACCCAGTACTTC. Encoded protein: CASSLLGTSGGRETQYF.

The chain uses TRBV24-1 and TRBJ2-5; 11 positions agree with TRBD1. Germline CDR1 reads KGHDR; CDR2 reads SFDVKD. The CDR3 extends over 19 amino acids. V was clipped by 1 base and J by 4 bases; unmatched bases: 13. The CDR3 DNA reads TGTGCCACCAGTGATTTAAAGGGGACAGGGGGTCACGGTAGAGAGACCCAGTACTTC. Translating it yields CATSDLKGTGGHGRETQYF.

This clone was detected a few times. This chain links TRBV28 with TRBJ1-5; 9 nucleotides align to TRBD1. This CDR3 region has 15 residues. Germline trimming cut 6 bases from V and 4 bases from J; bases unmatched to any gene: 7. The germline gives CDR1 MDHEN, CDR2 SYDVKM. CDR3: CASSQTGGQNQPQHF. The CDR3 DNA reads TGTGCCAGCAGCCAGACAGGGGGGCAAAATCAGCCCCAGCATTTT.

This sequence joins TRBV4-1 and TRBJ2-5, with unresolved D. Germline CDR1 is MGHRA and CDR2 is YSYEKL. Trimming cost V 0 bases and J 5 bases, with 7 bases left between them. The CDR3 is made up of 13 amino acids. As DNA, the CDR3 is TGCGCCAGCAGCCAAGAACTCCCCGAGACCCAGTACTTC. This encodes CASSQELPETQYF.

V is TRBV18 and J is TRBJ2-7; D uncertain. CDR3 size: 12 residues. Looked up from germline, CDR1 is KGHSH and CDR2 is LQKENI. V was pared by 3 bases and J by 6 bases, with 9 bases between. CDR3 in DNA: TGTGCCAGCTCACCTTTGGCAAGCGAGCAGTACTTC. It codes for CASSPLASEQYF.

CDR3 protein: CASSFQGAGDTQYF. CDR3 nucleotide sequence: TGTGCCAGTAGTTTTCAAGGGGCCGGAGATACGCAGTATTTT. The chain joins TRBV19 to TRBJ2-3, with TRBD1 as a possible D gene (5 bases). Trimming took off 5 bases at V and 5 bases at J, with 14 bases between the two ends. In germline, CDR1 is LNHDA, CDR2 SQIVND (reference sequence). There are 14 residues in the CDR3.

The gene calls are TRBV7-9 and TRBJ1-3, with D tentatively TRBD1 (5 bases). The germline V and J ends were trimmed by 5 bases and 4 bases, with 15 bases remaining between them. This CDR3 has 15 amino acids. Germline assignment: CDR1 SEHNR and CDR2 FQNEAQ (reference sequence). CDR3 DNA: TGTGCCAGCAGCCCCCGGGACTTAGGCGGAAACACCATATATTTT. Translation gives CASSPRDLGGNTIYF.

The rearrangement joins TRBV5-6 to TRBJ2-7; D is ambiguous. CDR1 is SGHDT, CDR2 YYEEEE, per germline. This CDR3 has 14 amino acids. The V end lost 1 base, the J end lost 0 bases, and 8 bases lay between the germline ends. In DNA, the CDR3 is TGTGCCAGCAGCTTGCCGCTAAGCTCCTACGAGCAGTACTTC. Its translation is CASSLPLSSYEQYF. The full variable domain, in which reference TRBV5-6 and TRBJ2-7 provide the parts outside the CDR3, is DAGVTQSPTHLIKTRGQQVTLRCSPKSGHDTVSWYQQALGQGPQFIFQYYEEEERQRGNFPDRFSGHQFPNYSSELNVNALLLGDSALYLCASSLPLSSYEQYFGPGTRLTVT.

The V call is TRBV28, the J call TRBJ2-7; 13 nucleotides line up with TRBD2. The germline gives CDR1 MDHEN, CDR2 SYDVKM. The length of the CDR3 is 19 residues. The junction had 11 bases not matched to a gene; V was cut back by 3 bases and J by 0 bases. The CDR3 DNA reads TGTGCCAGCAGTTTTTGGCGGACTAGCGGGGGCCGATACTCCTACGAGCAGTACTTC. Its translation is CASSFWRTSGGRYSYEQYF. The variable domain in full, completed from reference TRBV28 and TRBJ2-7, reads DVKVTQSSRYLVKRTGEKVFLECVQDMDHENMFWYRQDPGLGLRLIYFSYDVKMKEKGDIPEGYSVSREKKERFSLILESASTNQTSMYLCASSFWRTSGGRYSYEQYFGPGTRLTVT.

The gene calls are TRBV5-1 and TRBJ2-4; 7 positions match TRBD1. Germline trimming cut 0 bases from V and 4 bases from J; bases unmatched to any gene: 4. Germline V gene data show CDR1 as SGHRS and CDR2 as YFSETQ. This CDR3 is built from 15 residues. CDR3 nucleotide sequence: TGCGCCAGCAGCTTGGGCGGACAGGAAAAAAACATTCAGTACTTC. It translates to CASSLGGQEKNIQYF.

V and J are TRBV3-1 (or the pseudogene TRBV3-2) and TRBJ1-1; D is possibly TRBD1 (5 bases). There are 13 residues in the CDR3. Germline CDR1 and CDR2: LGHDT and YNNKEL (reference sequence). V shed 4 bases and J shed 7 bases, with 13 bases lying between them. CDR3 sequence reads: CASSPEATVEAFF. In DNA, the CDR3 is TGTGCCAGCAGCCCCGAGGCGACAGTTGAAGCTTTCTTT.

The chain combines TRBV5-1 with TRBJ1-1, with D perhaps TRBD1 (6 bases). Germline V gives CDR1 SGHRS, CDR2 YFSETQ. Between the trimmed V and J ends, which lost 4 bases and 8 bases, there was a span of 15 bases. The CDR3 is 13 residues long. The CDR3 coding sequence is TGCGCCAGCAGCCACCCGGGACACCCAGAAGCTTTCTTT. Encoded protein: CASSHPGHPEAFF.

This chain links TRBV16 with TRBJ2-7; D remains ambiguous. V lost 1 base to trimming and J lost 3 bases, with 13 bases between them. The germline V gene has CDR1 KGHSY and CDR2 FQNENV. The CDR3 consists of 15 residues. Here the CDR3 DNA reads TGTGCCAGCAGCCAATTACCAGGCACCGACTACGAGCAGTACTTC. Translating gives CASSQLPGTDYEQYF.

The rearrangement links TRBV20-1 to TRBJ2-1; D perhaps matches TRBD1 (5 bases). This CDR3 is 15 amino acids long. Germline lookup yields CDR1 DFQATT and CDR2 SNEGSKA (reference sequence). V lost 3 bases, J lost 4 bases, and 16 bases lay in between. The CDR3 loop reads CSASPPQGSYNEQFF. The CDR3 DNA reads TGCAGTGCTAGTCCCCCGCAGGGCTCGTACAATGAGCAGTTCTTC.

The sample holds one count of this clone. The genes are TRBV4-2 and TRBJ1-4; D is undetermined. The germline V gene encodes CDR1 LGHNA and CDR2 YNFKEQ. V shed 1 base and J shed 4 bases, with 13 bases lying between them. The CDR3 has 16 residues. As DNA, the CDR3 is TGTGCCAGCAGCCAAGGCCATTCGACGGGTAATGAAAAACTGTTTTTT. As protein: CASSQGHSTGNEKLFF.

The chain joins TRBV23-1 to TRBJ1-5; D remains ambiguous. TRBV23-1 qualifies as an ORF whose function is uncertain. V lost 4 bases to trimming and J lost 4 bases, with 11 bases between them. The CDR3 consists of 14 residues. Written as DNA, the CDR3 is TGCGCCAGCAGTCCACAGAGATCGAATCAGCCCCAGCATTTT. It yields the protein CASSPQRSNQPQHF.

The chain couples TRBV5-1 to TRBJ2-5; 7 bases are shared with TRBD2. V lost 4 bases to trimming and J lost 2 bases; unmatched junction nucleotides: 11. Per the germline V gene, CDR1 is SGHRS and CDR2 is YFSETQ. The CDR3 length is 16 residues. The chain's CDR3 is CASSTWFRREQETQYF. CDR3 nucleotides: TGCGCCAGCAGCACGTGGTTCCGGCGGGAGCAAGAGACCCAGTACTTC. The whole variable domain, filled in from reference TRBV5-1 and TRBJ2-5, reads KAGVTQTPRYLIKTRGQQVTLSCSPISGHRSVSWYQQTPGQGLQFLFEYFSETQRNKGNFPGRFSGRQFSNSRSEMNVSTLELGDSALYLCASSTWFRREQETQYFGPGTRLLVL.

This rearrangement joins TRBV3-1 (or the pseudogene TRBV3-2) to TRBJ2-1; D may be TRBD1 (6 bases). CDR1 is LGHDT, CDR2 YNNKEL, per germline (reference sequence). Trimming shortened V by 10 bases and J by 2 bases, and 9 bases separated the two germline ends. The CDR3 is made up of 12 amino acids. This CDR3 is CATRGTYNEQFF. As DNA, the CDR3 is TGTGCCACGAGGGGGACCTACAATGAGCAGTTCTTC.

The chain couples TRBV19 to TRBJ2-1; 7 nucleotides line up with TRBD2. The V and J ends lost 3 bases and 9 bases, in that order; junction bases with no gene match: 8. CDR1 is LNHDA and CDR2 is SQIVND in the germline V gene (reference sequence). The length of the CDR3 is 14 residues. The CDR3 DNA is TGTGCCAGTAGTATTGGACTAGTTATTGGTGAGCAGTTCTTC. As protein: CASSIGLVIGEQFF.

CDR3 nucleotide sequence: TGTGCCAGCAGCTTAGTGGAGCGGGGGGGTCGAGATACGCAGTATTTT. The encoded protein is CASSLVERGGRDTQYF. The V and J genes are TRBV7-6 and TRBJ2-3, with 10 bases fitting TRBD2. The CDR3 is 16 residues long. V was clipped by 1 base and J by 5 bases; unmatched bases: 6. Germline V gene sequence: CDR1 SGHVS, CDR2 FNYEAQ.

Remarks on this clone: The same CDR3 also results from other DNA sequences found in this sample. The genes are TRBV5-1 and TRBJ2-3; TRBD2 matches 11 bases. The CDR3 is 16 amino acids. The V and J ends lost 4 bases and 0 bases, in that order; junction bases with no gene match: 4. Germline-derived CDR1 and CDR2 are SGHRS and YFSETQ. CDR3 residues: CASSLTSGGSTDTQYF. The CDR3 bases are TGCGCCAGCAGCCTTACTAGCGGGGGTAGCACAGATACGCAGTATTTT.

The chain is built from TRBV2 and TRBJ1-2, with 7 positions matching TRBD1. V shed 3 bases, J shed 5 bases, and the junction held 0 bases outside the gene matches. The germline V gene has CDR1 SNHLY and CDR2 FYNNEI. The CDR3 covers 12 residues. The CDR3 DNA is TGTGCCAGCAGTGAGGGACAGTATGGCTACACCTTC. This translates into CASSEGQYGYTF.

This chain's CDR3 is CASSLWRQGAGETQYF. The CDR3 DNA sequence: TGTGCCAGCAGTTTATGGAGACAGGGGGCTGGGGAGACCCAGTACTTC. The chain carries TRBV28 and TRBJ2-5; 10 nucleotides agree with TRBD1. The V gene's germline CDR1 is MDHEN and CDR2 SYDVKM. V dropped 0 bases and J dropped 5; count of bases not matched to a gene: 6. CDR3 length: 16 amino acids.

In nucleotides, the CDR3 is TGTGCCACCAGCAGCAGGGGAAGGAACACTGAAGCTTTCTTT. It is translated as CATSSRGRNTEAFF. V usage is TRBV15 and J usage is TRBJ1-1; TRBD1 might be the D (6 bases). The germline gives CDR1 LNHNV, CDR2 YYDKDF (reference sequence). CDR3 length: 14 amino acids. Trimming took 3 bases from V and 1 from J, leaving 9 bases between them.